This T cell receptor (beta chain) was documented in a study of T cell changes during pregnancy in multiple sclerosis. In germline, CDR1 is SGHTA, CDR2 FQGNSA. Trimming shortened V by 1 base and J by 6 bases, and 10 bases separated the two germline ends. This CDR3 spans 13 amino acids. This table comes from immunoSEQ multiplex PCR, and its TCRdb copy is limited to in-frame clones, with some not included. Altogether 55,000 to 70,000 clones are present, 92% being singletons, with the ten largest covering around 1.3%. This clone was counted once. The source material was peripheral blood, sampled in the second trimester of pregnancy. The chain is built from TRBV7-2 and TRBJ2-7; tentatively, D is TRBD1 (6 bases). The sequence was collected from a female donor in good health, enrolled as a control in a pregnancy study. The CDR3: CASSLGKGVEQYF. In nucleotides, the CDR3 is TGTGCCAGCAGCTTAGGCAAGGGGGTCGAGCAGTACTTC.